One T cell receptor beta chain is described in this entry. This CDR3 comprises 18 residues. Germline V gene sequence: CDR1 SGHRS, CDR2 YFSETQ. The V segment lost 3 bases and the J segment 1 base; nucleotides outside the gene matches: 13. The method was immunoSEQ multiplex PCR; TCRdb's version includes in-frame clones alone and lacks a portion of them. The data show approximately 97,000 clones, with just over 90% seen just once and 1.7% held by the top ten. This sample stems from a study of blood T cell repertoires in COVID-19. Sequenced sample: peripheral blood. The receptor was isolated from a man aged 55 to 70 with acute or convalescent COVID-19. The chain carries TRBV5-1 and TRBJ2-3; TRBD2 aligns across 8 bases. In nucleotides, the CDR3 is TGCGCCAGCAGCTCTCCCTCCCCGGGACTAGGGGGCACAGATACGCAGTATTTT. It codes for CASSSPSPGLGGTDTQYF.